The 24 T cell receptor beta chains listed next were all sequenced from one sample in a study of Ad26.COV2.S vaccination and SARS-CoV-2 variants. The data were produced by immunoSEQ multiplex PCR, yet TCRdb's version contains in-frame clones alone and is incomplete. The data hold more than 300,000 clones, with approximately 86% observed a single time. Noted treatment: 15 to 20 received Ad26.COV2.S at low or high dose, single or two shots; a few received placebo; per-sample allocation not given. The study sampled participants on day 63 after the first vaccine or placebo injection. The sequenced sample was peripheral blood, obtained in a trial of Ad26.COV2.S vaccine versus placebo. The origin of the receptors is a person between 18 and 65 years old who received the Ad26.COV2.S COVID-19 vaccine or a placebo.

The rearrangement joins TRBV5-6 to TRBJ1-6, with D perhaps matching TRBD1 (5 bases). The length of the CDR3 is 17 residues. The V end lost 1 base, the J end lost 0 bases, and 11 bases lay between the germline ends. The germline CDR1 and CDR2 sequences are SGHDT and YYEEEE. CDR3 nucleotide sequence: TGTGCCAGCAGCTTGTCCAGGGCGAGCTCCTATAATTCACCCCTCCACTTT. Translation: CASSLSRASSYNSPLHF.

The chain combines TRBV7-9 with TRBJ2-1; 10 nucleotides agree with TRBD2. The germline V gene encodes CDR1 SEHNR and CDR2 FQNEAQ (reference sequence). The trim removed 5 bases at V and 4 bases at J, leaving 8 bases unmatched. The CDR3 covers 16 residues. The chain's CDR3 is CASSLQAGGGYNEQFF. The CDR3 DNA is TGTGCCAGCAGCCTTCAAGCGGGAGGGGGGTACAATGAGCAGTTCTTC.

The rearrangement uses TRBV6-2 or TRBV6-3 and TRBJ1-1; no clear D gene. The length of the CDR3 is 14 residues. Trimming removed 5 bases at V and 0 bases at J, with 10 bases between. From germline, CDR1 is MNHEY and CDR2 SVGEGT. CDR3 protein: CASSDENMNTEAFF. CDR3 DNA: TGTGCCAGCAGTGACGAGAACATGAACACTGAAGCTTTCTTT.

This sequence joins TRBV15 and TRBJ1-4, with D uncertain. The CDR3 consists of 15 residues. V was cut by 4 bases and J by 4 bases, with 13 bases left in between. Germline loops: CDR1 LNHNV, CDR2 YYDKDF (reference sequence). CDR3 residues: CATSTRGGLNEKLFF. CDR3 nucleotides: TGTGCCACCAGCACCCGAGGAGGGCTTAATGAAAAACTGTTTTTT. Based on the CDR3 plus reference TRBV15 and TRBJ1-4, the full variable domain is DAMVIQNPRYQVTQFGKPVTLSCSQTLNHNVMYWYQQKSSQAPKLLFHYYDKDFNNEADTPDNFQSRRPNTSFCFLDIRSPGLGDTAMYLCATSTRGGLNEKLFFGSGTQLSVL.

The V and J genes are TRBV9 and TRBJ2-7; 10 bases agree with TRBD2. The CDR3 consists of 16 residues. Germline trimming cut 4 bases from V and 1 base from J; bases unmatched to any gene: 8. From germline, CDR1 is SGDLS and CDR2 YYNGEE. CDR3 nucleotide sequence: TGTGCCAGCAGCCCCCAGCGGGAGGGCCGATCCTACGAGCAGTACTTC. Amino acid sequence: CASSPQREGRSYEQYF.

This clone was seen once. CDR3 nucleotides: TGTGCCACCAGCAGAGAGGGGGGAGGCAAAAACATTCAGTACTTC. Amino acid sequence: CATSREGGGKNIQYF. The V gene is TRBV15, the J gene TRBJ2-4; perhaps TRBD2 as D (6 bases). Trimming removed 0 bases at V and 3 bases at J, with 9 bases between. The CDR3 covers 15 residues. Germline CDR1 is LNHNV and CDR2 is YYDKDF (reference sequence).

The CDR3 here is CASGLEYRATNEKLFF. CDR3 coding DNA: TGTGCTAGTGGTTTAGAGTACAGGGCAACTAATGAAAAACTGTTTTTT. This sequence joins TRBV12-5 and TRBJ1-4, with a weak D call TRBD1 (6 bases). Trimming left V 3 bases short and J 0 bases short, with 11 bases between. The CDR3 loop spans 16 amino acids. Germline loops: CDR1 LGHNT, CDR2 FRNRAP.

In DNA form, the CDR3 reads TGTGCCAGCAGCCACGGGGCAGCAGCAGCTTTCTTT. Protein sequence: CASSHGAAAAFF. V usage is TRBV7-9 and J usage is TRBJ1-1, with D tentatively TRBD1 (5 bases). The CDR3 sequence is 12 residues long. Germline-derived CDR1 and CDR2 are SEHNR and FQNEAQ (reference sequence). V lost 5 bases to trimming and J lost 10 bases, with 14 bases between them.

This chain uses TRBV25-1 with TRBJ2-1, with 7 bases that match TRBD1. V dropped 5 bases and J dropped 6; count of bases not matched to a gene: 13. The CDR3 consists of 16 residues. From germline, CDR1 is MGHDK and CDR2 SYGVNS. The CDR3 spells CASSPYRGGGFNEQFF. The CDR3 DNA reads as TGTGCCAGCAGTCCTTATAGAGGGGGCGGCTTCAATGAGCAGTTCTTC.

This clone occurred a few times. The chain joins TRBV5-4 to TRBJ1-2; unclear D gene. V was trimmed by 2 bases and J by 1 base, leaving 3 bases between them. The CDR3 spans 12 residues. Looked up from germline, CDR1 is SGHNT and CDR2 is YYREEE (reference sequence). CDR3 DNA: TGTGCCAGCAGCTTCGATAACTATGGCTACACCTTC. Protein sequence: CASSFDNYGYTF.

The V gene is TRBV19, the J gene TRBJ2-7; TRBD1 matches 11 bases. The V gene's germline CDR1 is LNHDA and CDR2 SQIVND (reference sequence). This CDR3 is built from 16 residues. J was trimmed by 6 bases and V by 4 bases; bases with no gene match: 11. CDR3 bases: TGTGCCAGTAGTACGCCCGGACAGGGGGCAGGACTCGAGCAGTACTTC. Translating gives CASSTPGQGAGLEQYF. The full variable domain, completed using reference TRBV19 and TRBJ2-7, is DGGITQSPKYLFRKEGQNVTLSCEQNLNHDAMYWYRQDPGQGLRLIYYSQIVNDFQKGDIAEGYSVSREKKESFPLTVTSAQKNPTAFYLCASSTPGQGAGLEQYFGPGTRLTVT.

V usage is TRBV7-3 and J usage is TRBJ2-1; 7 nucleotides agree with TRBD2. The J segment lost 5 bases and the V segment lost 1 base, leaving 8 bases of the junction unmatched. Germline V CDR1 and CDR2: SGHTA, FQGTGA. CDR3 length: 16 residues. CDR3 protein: CASSLNSAGNDNEQFF. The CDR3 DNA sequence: TGTGCCAGCAGCTTAAATTCAGCGGGAAACGACAATGAGCAGTTCTTC.

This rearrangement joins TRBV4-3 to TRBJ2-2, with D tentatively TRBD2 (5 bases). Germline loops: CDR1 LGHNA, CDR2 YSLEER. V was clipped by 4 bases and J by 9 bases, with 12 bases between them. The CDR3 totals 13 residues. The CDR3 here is CASSPTPGRELFF. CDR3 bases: TGCGCCAGCAGCCCTACCCCGGGGAGGGAGCTGTTTTTT.

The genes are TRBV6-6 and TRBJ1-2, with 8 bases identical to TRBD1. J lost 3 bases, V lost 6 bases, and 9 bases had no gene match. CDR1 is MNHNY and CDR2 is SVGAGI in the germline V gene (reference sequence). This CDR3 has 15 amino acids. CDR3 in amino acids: CASSTQTGVHYGYTF. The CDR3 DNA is TGTGCCAGCAGCACCCAGACAGGGGTCCACTATGGCTACACCTTC.

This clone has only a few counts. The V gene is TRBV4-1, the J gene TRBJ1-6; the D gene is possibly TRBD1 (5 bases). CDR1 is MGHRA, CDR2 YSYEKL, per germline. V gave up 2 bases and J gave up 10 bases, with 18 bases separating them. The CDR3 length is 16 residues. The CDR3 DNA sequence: TGCGCCAGCAGCCAACTCCCCGGGACCCGGGACTCACCCCTCCACTTT. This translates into CASSQLPGTRDSPLHF.

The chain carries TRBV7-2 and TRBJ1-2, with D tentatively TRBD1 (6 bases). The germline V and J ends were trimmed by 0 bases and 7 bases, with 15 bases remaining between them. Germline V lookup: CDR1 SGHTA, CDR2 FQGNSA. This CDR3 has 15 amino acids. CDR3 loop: CASSLAFGGASGYTF. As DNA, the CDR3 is TGTGCCAGCAGCTTAGCGTTCGGGGGGGCTAGTGGCTACACCTTC. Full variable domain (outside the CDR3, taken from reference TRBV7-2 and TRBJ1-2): GAGVSQSPSNKVTEKGKDVELRCDPISGHTALYWYRQSLGQGLEFLIYFQGNSAPDKSGLPSDRFSAERTGGSVSTLTIQRTQQEDSAVYLCASSLAFGGASGYTFGSGTRLTVV.

CDR3 sequence (DNA): TGTGCCACCAGTACGGACAGAATCTCCTACAATGAGCAGTTCTTC. Translation: CATSTDRISYNEQFF. The chain joins TRBV24-1 to TRBJ2-1; maybe TRBD1 (6 bases). There are 15 residues in the CDR3. Germline CDR1 and CDR2: KGHDR and SFDVKD. The V and J ends lost 6 bases and 0 bases respectively, with 11 bases between them.

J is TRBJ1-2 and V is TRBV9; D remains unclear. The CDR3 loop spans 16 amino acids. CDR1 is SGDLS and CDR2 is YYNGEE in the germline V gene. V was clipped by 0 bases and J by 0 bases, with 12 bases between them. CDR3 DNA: TGTGCCAGCAGCGTAGGACTTACGCCGGCTAACTATGGCTACACCTTC. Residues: CASSVGLTPANYGYTF.

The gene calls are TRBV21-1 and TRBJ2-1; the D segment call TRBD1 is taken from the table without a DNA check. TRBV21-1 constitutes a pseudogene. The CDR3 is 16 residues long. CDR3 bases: TGTGCCAGCAGCATAGCCCAGGACAGCCTAAAAAATGAGCAGTTCTTC. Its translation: CASSIAQDSLKNEQFF.

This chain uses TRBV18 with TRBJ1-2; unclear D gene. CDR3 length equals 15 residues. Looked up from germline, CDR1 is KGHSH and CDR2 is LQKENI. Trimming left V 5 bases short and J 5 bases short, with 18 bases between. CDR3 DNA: TGTGCCAGCTCAGATTCAGGAGCGCCACTTTATGGCTACACCTTC. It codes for CASSDSGAPLYGYTF.

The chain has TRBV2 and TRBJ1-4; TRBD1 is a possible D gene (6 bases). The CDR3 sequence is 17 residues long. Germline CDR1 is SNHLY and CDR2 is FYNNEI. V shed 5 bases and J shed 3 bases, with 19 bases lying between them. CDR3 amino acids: CASSSGTSSRANEKLFF. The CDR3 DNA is TGTGCCAGCAGTTCCGGGACATCCTCAAGGGCTAATGAAAAACTGTTTTTT.

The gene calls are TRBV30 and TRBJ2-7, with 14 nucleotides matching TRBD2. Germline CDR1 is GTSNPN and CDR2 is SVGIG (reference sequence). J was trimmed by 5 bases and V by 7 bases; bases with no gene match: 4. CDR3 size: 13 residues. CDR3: CASGTSGSHEQYF. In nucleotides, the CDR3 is TGTGCCTCCGGGACTAGCGGGAGCCACGAGCAGTACTTC.

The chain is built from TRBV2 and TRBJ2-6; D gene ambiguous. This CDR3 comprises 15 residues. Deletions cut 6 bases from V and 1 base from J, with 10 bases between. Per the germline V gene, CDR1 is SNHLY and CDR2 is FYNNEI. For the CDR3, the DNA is TGTGCCAGCAGCCAATCCGGGTCTGGGGCCAACGTCCTGACTTTC. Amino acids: CASSQSGSGANVLTF.

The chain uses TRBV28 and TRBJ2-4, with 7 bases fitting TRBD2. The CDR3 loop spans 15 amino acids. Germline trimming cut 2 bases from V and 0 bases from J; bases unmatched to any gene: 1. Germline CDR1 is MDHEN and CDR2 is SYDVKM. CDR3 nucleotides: TGTGCCAGCAGTTTAGCGGGAGAAGCCAAAAACATTCAGTACTTC. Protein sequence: CASSLAGEAKNIQYF. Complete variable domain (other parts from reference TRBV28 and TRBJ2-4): DVKVTQSSRYLVKRTGEKVFLECVQDMDHENMFWYRQDPGLGLRLIYFSYDVKMKEKGDIPEGYSVSREKKERFSLILESASTNQTSMYLCASSLAGEAKNIQYFGAGTRLSVL.